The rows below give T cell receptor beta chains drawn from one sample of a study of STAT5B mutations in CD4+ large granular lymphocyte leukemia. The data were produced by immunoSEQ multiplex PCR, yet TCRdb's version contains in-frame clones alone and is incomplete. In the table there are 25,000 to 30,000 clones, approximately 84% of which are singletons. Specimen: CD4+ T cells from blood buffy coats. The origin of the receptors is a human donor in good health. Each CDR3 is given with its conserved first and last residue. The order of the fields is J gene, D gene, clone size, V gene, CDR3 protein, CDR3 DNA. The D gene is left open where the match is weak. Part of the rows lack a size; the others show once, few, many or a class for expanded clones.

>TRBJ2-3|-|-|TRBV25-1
CASGRTDTQYF
TGTGCCAGCGGGAGGACAGATACGCAGTATTTT
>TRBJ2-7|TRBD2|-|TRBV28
CASSSTGGSGREYF
TGTGCCAGCAGTTCGACCGGGGGTAGCGGGAGGGAGTACTTC
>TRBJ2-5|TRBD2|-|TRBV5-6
CASSLQLAGGPRQETQYF
TGTGCCAGCAGCTTGCAACTAGCGGGAGGGCCGCGGCAAGAGACCCAGTACTTC
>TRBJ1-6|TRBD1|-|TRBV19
CASSRTGGPNSPLHF
TGTGCCAGTAGTAGGACAGGGGGTCCTAATTCACCCCTCCACTTT
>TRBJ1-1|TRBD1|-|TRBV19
CASSIPTGQGSKNTEAFF
TGTGCCAGTAGTATACCAACGGGACAGGGATCAAAGAACACTGAAGCTTTCTTT
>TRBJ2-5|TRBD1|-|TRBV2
CASRDRGQETQYF
TGTGCCAGCAGGGACAGGGGACAAGAGACCCAGTACTTC
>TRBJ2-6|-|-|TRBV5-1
CASSLAGIGANVLTF
TGCGCCAGCAGCTTGGCGGGGATTGGGGCCAACGTCCTGACTTTC
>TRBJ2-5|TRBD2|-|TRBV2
CASSVAGEVETQYF
TGTGCCAGCAGTGTAGCGGGAGAGGTAGAGACCCAGTACTTC
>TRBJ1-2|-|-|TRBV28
CASSSGARVHGYTF
TGTGCCAGCAGTTCCGGGGCGAGGGTCCATGGCTACACCTTC
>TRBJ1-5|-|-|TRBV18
CASSPYSTDSNQPQHF
TGTGCCAGCTCACCGTATTCGACAGATAGCAATCAGCCCCAGCATTTT
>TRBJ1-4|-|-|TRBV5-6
CASSLANEKLFF
TGTGCCAGCAGCTTGGCTAATGAAAAACTGTTTTTT
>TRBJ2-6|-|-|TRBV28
CASSSRVAQLRSGANVLTF
TGTGCCAGCAGTTCGCGTGTAGCCCAGCTCCGCTCTGGGGCCAACGTCCTGACTTTC
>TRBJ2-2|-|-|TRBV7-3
CASSLTLDKNGELFF
TGTGCCAGCAGCTTAACGCTGGACAAAAACGGGGAGCTGTTTTTT
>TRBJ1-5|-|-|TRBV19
CASSTRESNQPQHF
TGTGCCAGTAGTACCAGGGAGAGCAATCAGCCCCAGCATTTT
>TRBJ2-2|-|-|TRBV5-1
CASSPGVTGELFF
TGCGCCAGCAGCCCCGGGGTCACCGGGGAGCTGTTTTTT
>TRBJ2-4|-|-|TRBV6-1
CASSDRQLNIQYF
TGTGCCAGCAGTGACCGACAGCTAAACATTCAGTACTTC
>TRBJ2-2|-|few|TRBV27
CASSLSGAVGGELFF
TGTGCCAGCAGTTTATCTGGGGCGGTAGGCGGGGAGCTGTTTTTT
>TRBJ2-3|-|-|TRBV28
CASSILTDTQYF
TGTGCCAGCAGTATCCTAACAGATACGCAGTATTTT
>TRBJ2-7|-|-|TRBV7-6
CASSLGGGAYEQYF
TGTGCCAGCAGCTTAGGCGGCGGAGCCTACGAGCAGTACTTC
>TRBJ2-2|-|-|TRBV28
CAIAGNTGELFF
TGTGCCATCGCAGGAAACACCGGGGAGCTGTTTTTT
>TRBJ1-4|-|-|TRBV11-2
CASSLVGGQEKLFF
TGTGCCAGCAGCTTAGTTGGGGGGCAGGAAAAACTGTTTTTT
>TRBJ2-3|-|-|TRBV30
CAWKPGGTDGTDTQYF
TGTGCCTGGAAACCTGGGGGGACAGATGGCACAGATACGCAGTATTTT
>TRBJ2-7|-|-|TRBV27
CASSLSLGRGVYEQYF
TGTGCCAGCAGTTTATCATTGGGTAGGGGGGTCTACGAGCAGTACTTC
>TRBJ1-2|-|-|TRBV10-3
CAISESAANYGYTF
TGTGCCATCAGTGAGTCGGCAGCTAACTATGGCTACACCTTC
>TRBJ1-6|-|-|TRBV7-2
CASSLAGDSPLHF
TGTGCCAGCAGCTTAGCGGGAGATTCACCCCTCCACTTT
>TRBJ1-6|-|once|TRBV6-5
CASRSPFPGNSPLHF
TGTGCCAGCAGGAGCCCCTTTCCTGGTAATTCACCCCTCCACTTT
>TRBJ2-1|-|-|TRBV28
CASSRTPGEQFF
TGTGCCAGCAGTCGGACCCCAGGGGAGCAGTTCTTC
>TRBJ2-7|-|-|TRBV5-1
CASSQVAPSSYEQYF
TGCGCCAGCAGCCAAGTCGCTCCGAGCTCCTACGAGCAGTACTTC
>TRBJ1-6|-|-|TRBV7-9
CASSLTSSYNSPLHF
TGTGCCAGCAGCCTTACGAGCTCCTATAATTCACCCCTCCACTTT
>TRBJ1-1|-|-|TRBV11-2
CASSLVAGGNTEAFF
TGTGCCAGCAGCTTAGTGGCAGGCGGGAACACTGAAGCTTTCTTT
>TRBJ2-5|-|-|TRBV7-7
CASSADSLGRTQYF
TGTGCCAGCAGCGCCGACAGCCTGGGCCGGACCCAGTACTTC
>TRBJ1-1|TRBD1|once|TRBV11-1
CASSLFGTGIPEAFF
TGTGCCAGCAGCTTATTCGGGACAGGGATCCCTGAAGCTTTCTTT
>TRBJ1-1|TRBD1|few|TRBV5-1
CASSPGQANTEAFF
TGCGCCAGCAGCCCGGGACAGGCGAACACTGAAGCTTTCTTT
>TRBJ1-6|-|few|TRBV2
CASRDFWSSYNSPLHF
TGTGCCAGCAGGGACTTCTGGAGCTCCTATAATTCACCCCTCCACTTT
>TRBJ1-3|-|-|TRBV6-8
CASSYTRQREGNTIYF
TGTGCCAGCAGTTACACGAGACAGAGAGAGGGAAACACCATATATTTT
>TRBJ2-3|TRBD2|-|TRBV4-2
CASSGGLVTDTQYF
TGTGCCAGCAGCGGCGGACTAGTTACAGATACGCAGTATTTT
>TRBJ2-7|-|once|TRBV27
CASSGDGFAEQYF
TGTGCCAGCAGTGGGGACGGGTTCGCCGAGCAGTACTTC
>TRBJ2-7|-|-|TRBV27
CASRSGLSYEQYF
TGTGCCAGCAGGTCAGGGTTATCCTACGAGCAGTACTTC
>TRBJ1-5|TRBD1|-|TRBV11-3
CASSRGGDRAPARPQHF
TGTGCCAGCAGCCGAGGGGGGGACAGGGCTCCGGCCCGGCCCCAGCATTTT
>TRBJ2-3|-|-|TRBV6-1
CASSEVYGADTQYF
TGTGCCAGCAGTGAAGTCTATGGGGCAGATACGCAGTATTTT
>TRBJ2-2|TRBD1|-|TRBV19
CASSITRGIGELFF
TGTGCCAGTAGTATTACCAGGGGGATCGGGGAGCTGTTTTTT
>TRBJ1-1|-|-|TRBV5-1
CASSLEGGQNTEAFF
TGCGCCAGCAGCTTGGAAGGAGGGCAGAACACTGAAGCTTTCTTT
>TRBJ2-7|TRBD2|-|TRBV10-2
CASRDPINSGRSSYEQYF
TGCGCCAGCAGGGACCCCATAAATAGCGGGAGAAGTTCCTACGAGCAGTACTTC
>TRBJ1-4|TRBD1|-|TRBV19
CASSIEQGNEKLFF
TGTGCCAGTAGTATAGAACAGGGGAATGAAAAACTGTTTTTT
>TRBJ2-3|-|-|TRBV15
CATSRGPGGADTQYF
TGTGCCACCAGCAGAGGACCGGGGGGCGCAGATACGCAGTATTTT
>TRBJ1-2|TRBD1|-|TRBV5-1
CASSSGQARANYGYTF
TGCGCCAGCAGCTCGGGACAGGCCCGAGCTAACTATGGCTACACCTTC
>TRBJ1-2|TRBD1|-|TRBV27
CASSFRDRGLYGYTF
TGTGCCAGCAGCTTCCGGGACAGGGGGCTCTATGGCTACACCTTC
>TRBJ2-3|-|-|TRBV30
CAWSVGDTQYF
TGTGCCTGGAGTGTAGGGGATACGCAGTATTTT
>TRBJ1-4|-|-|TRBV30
CAWSMYFNEKLFF
TGTGCCTGGAGTATGTACTTTAATGAAAAACTGTTTTTT
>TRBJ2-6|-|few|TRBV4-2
CASSQDPHSGANVLTF
TGTGCCAGCAGCCAAGATCCCCACTCTGGGGCCAACGTCCTGACTTTC
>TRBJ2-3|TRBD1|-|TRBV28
CASSLSSGQGTTTDTQYF
TGTGCCAGCAGTTTATCGAGTGGACAGGGAACCACCACAGATACGCAGTATTTT
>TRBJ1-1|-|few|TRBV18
CASSQGVDTEAFF
TGTGCCAGCTCACAGGGGGTGGACACTGAAGCTTTCTTT
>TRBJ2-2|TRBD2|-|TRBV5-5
CASSLGLAGVQNTGELFF
TGTGCCAGCAGCTTGGGGCTAGCGGGAGTTCAAAACACCGGGGAGCTGTTTTTT
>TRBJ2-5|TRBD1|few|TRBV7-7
CASSSDRVETQYF
TGTGCCAGCAGCTCGGACAGGGTAGAGACCCAGTACTTC
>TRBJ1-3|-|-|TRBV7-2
CASSLVFGSSGNTIYF
TGTGCCAGCAGCTTAGTGTTCGGGTCCTCTGGAAACACCATATATTTT